This is a list of T cell receptor beta chains from one sample in a study of T cell responses to AZD1222 COVID-19 vaccine. TCRdb's table, derived via immunoSEQ multiplex PCR, lists solely in-frame clones and lacks some. The sample has over 110,000 clones, about nine tenths seen once. The specimen comprised peripheral blood, sampled 28 days after the second AZD1222 dose. The source is an adult who received the AZD1222 COVID-19 vaccine. CDR3s leave out the opening cysteine and the closing phenylalanine or tryptophan.

TRBJ1-2,TRBV10-1,ASSELREGGYT
TRBJ2-3,TRBV20-1,SASLREGTDTQY
TRBJ2-1,TRBV10-3,AISETIANNEQF
TRBJ2-4,TRBV19,ASSIEGTGQENIQY
TRBJ2-7,TRBV18,ASSPPALSYEQY
TRBJ2-2,TRBV18,ASSPQQSSNTGELF
TRBJ2-1,TRBV2,ASNFLQGNEQF
TRBJ2-5,TRBV11-3,ASSLGPGRQETQY
TRBJ2-1,TRBV3-1/TRBV3-2,ASSHIPGDFNEQF
TRBJ2-5,TRBV2,ASGGGRGSETQY
TRBJ1-2,TRBV28,ASSLQAANYGYT
TRBJ1-5,TRBV6-2/TRBV6-3,ASSYFSGTVGQPQH
TRBJ2-5,TRBV10-3,AISSSRTSGQETQY
TRBJ2-2,TRBV19,ASSIIRTANTGELF
TRBJ1-5,TRBV5-1,ASSLTGMDQPQH
TRBJ1-2,TRBV15,ATSIRQGANYGYT
TRBJ1-2,TRBV4-1,ASSQPLEGRGGYT
TRBJ2-3,TRBV7-9,ASSPRAGGPTDTQY
TRBJ1-4,TRBV16,ASSQFDRSTNEKLF
TRBJ2-5,TRBV19,ASRKGAGTQY
TRBJ2-1,TRBV11-2,ASSLVPGLSNEQF
TRBJ2-7,TRBV19,ASSSPGQGSYEQY
TRBJ1-6,TRBV7-3,ASSPGPSSSPLH
TRBJ2-1,TRBV11-3,ASSLSGGAPYNEQF
TRBJ2-1,TRBV7-9,ASSLDGLAGPLSYNEQF
TRBJ2-1,TRBV7-8,ASSSAGTTYNEQF
TRBJ1-1,TRBV7-8,ASSLVTGRTLGTEAF
TRBJ1-1,TRBV28,ASSTSNTEAF
TRBJ2-6,TRBV5-1,ASRGTAGANVLT
TRBJ1-4,TRBV3-1/TRBV3-2,ASIDSGTANEKLF
TRBJ2-1,TRBV10-3,ATIRDGYNEQF
TRBJ2-3,TRBV5-1,ASSLGVASTDTQY
TRBJ1-1,TRBV11-2,ASSQAWRITLNTEAF
TRBJ1-6,TRBV6-6,ASTIAGPLH
TRBJ2-1,TRBV28,ASRISGINEQF
TRBJ2-3,TRBV7-6,ASSLLDRGADTQY
TRBJ2-1,TRBV6-2/TRBV6-3,ASGPLGDRYNEQF
TRBJ1-2,TRBV5-1,ASRYAVAGGHYGYT
TRBJ1-6,TRBV9,ASSVGHRGDAPLH
TRBJ2-5,TRBV6-2/TRBV6-3,ASSLDRDAWIKTQY
TRBJ1-1,TRBV7-2,ASSARPGQGLDEAF
TRBJ1-6,TRBV28,ASSSTGTLENSPLH
TRBJ1-2,TRBV28,ASNDGRASRPLYGYT
TRBJ1-1,TRBV28,ASSGQTNTEAF
TRBJ2-5,TRBV21-1,ASSKLRRTSGGFPVETQY
TRBJ2-3,TRBV11-2,ASSFGGGSTDTQY
TRBJ1-2,TRBV6-5,ASSYDSFFGYT
TRBJ1-1,TRBV6-2/TRBV6-3,ASSYLGGGLRTEAF
TRBJ1-1,TRBV4-2,ASSQVLDGEAF
TRBJ1-1,TRBV3-1/TRBV3-2,ASSQVQGITEAF
TRBJ2-3,TRBV9,ASSVSPFGGSSDTQY
TRBJ1-1,TRBV30,AWSVFRSGANTEAF
TRBJ1-1,TRBV15,ATSRRTGPNTEAF
TRBJ1-2,TRBV20-1,SASGQGLGPYGYT
TRBJ1-2,TRBV5-1,ASSLAGGADYGYT
TRBJ1-5,TRBV6-6,ASSSADRRGQPQH